The 24 T cell receptor beta chains given below trace back to one sample, sequenced in a study of blood T cell repertoires in COVID-19. The table came from immunoSEQ multiplex PCR; TCRdb's copy has only in-frame clones and leaves some out. The sample lists about 170,000 clones; 82% were seen once. The material sequenced was peripheral blood. These receptors all come from a woman aged 40 to 50 with COVID-19, enrolled during active disease.

This clone occurred once. This chain uses TRBV18 with TRBJ1-1; D might be TRBD1 (6 bases). CDR1 and CDR2 (germline): KGHSH, LQKENI. The CDR3 runs to 13 residues. The germline V and J ends were trimmed by 6 bases and 0 bases, with 8 bases remaining between them. In nucleotides, the CDR3 is TGTGCCAGCTCCCAGGGGATGAACACTGAAGCTTTCTTT. Translated: CASSQGMNTEAFF. Full variable domain (outside the CDR3, taken from reference TRBV18 and TRBJ1-1): NAGVMQNPRHLVRRRGQEARLRCSPMKGHSHVYWYRQLPEEGLKFMVYLQKENIIDESGMPKERFSAEFPKEGPSILRIQQVVRGDSAAYFCASSQGMNTEAFFGQGTRLTVV.

The V gene is TRBV11-2, the J gene TRBJ2-2; 7 positions agree with TRBD1. Germline CDR1 and CDR2: SGHAT and FQNNGV. The CDR3 has 15 residues. With 5 bases clipped from V and 4 bases from J, the junction kept 7 bases outside the gene matches. CDR3 residues: CASSVNRGTTGELFF. The CDR3 DNA follows: TGTGCCAGCAGCGTAAACAGGGGCACCACCGGGGAGCTGTTTTTT.

The sample holds a few counts of this clone. The chain carries TRBV4-1 and TRBJ1-6; 8 bases align to TRBD1. Germline loops: CDR1 MGHRA, CDR2 YSYEKL. The CDR3 has 15 residues. Germline trimming cut 4 bases from V and 5 bases from J; bases unmatched to any gene: 4. In nucleotides, the CDR3 is TGCGCCAGCAGCCGAACAGGGGGTAATAATTCACCCCTCCACTTT. It yields the protein CASSRTGGNNSPLHF.

CDR3: CASSLFREQYF. The CDR3 DNA follows: TGTGCCAGCAGTTTATTCCGCGAGCAGTACTTC. V usage is TRBV28 and J usage is TRBJ2-7, with D uncertain. This CDR3 spans 11 amino acids. V was clipped by 1 base and J by 6 bases, with 4 bases between them. CDR1 is MDHEN, CDR2 SYDVKM, per germline.

The chain joins TRBV28 to TRBJ1-5, with D uncertain. Deletions cut 2 bases from V and 9 bases from J, with 8 bases between. Germline values: CDR1 MDHEN, CDR2 SYDVKM. CDR3 size: 12 residues. The CDR3 sequence is CASSLAGGPQHF. CDR3 nucleotide sequence: TGTGCCAGCAGTTTAGCCGGCGGGCCCCAGCATTTT.

This chain uses TRBV30 with TRBJ2-5; a possible D gene is TRBD2 (7 bases). Trimming took off 4 bases at V and 6 bases at J, with 12 bases between the two ends. The CDR3 has 12 amino acids. CDR1 and CDR2 (germline): GTSNPN, SVGIG (reference sequence). The CDR3 protein is CAWTGGPKTQYF. CDR3 DNA sequence: TGTGCCTGGACCGGGGGGCCAAAGACCCAGTACTTC. The full variable domain, completed using reference TRBV30 and TRBJ2-5, is SQTIHQWPATLVQPVGSPLSLECTVEGTSNPNLYWYRQAAGRGLQLLFYSVGIGQISSEVPQNLSASRPQDRQFILSSKKLLLSDSGFYLCAWTGGPKTQYFGPGTRLLVL.

This clone has only one observation. This rearrangement joins TRBV3-1 (or the pseudogene TRBV3-2) to TRBJ1-1, with D tentatively TRBD1 (5 bases). This CDR3 has 17 residues. Deletions cut 1 base from V and 1 base from J, with 16 bases between. Germline V gene sequence: CDR1 LGHDT, CDR2 YNNKEL (reference sequence). In DNA, the CDR3 is TGTGCCAGCAGCCAAGGGTTCGGGGGTATAAGGAACACTGAAGCTTTCTTT. It yields the protein CASSQGFGGIRNTEAFF.

J is TRBJ2-1 and V is TRBV2; 8 bases match TRBD2. Trimming at V came to 4 bases and at J to 6 bases, leaving 8 bases not matched to a gene. Germline values: CDR1 SNHLY, CDR2 FYNNEI. The CDR3 loop spans 15 amino acids. CDR3 DNA: TGTGCCAGCAGTGGGGCGGGACTAGGGGTCAATGAGCAGTTCTTC. This codes for CASSGAGLGVNEQFF. The complete variable domain, with remaining parts taken from reference TRBV2 and TRBJ2-1, reads EPEVTQTPSHQVTQMGQEVILRCVPISNHLYFYWYRQILGQKVEFLVSFYNNEISEKSEIFDDQFSVERPDGSNFTLKIRSTKLEDSAMYFCASSGAGLGVNEQFFGPGTRLTVL.

This clone appeared a few times. The chain recombines TRBV7-9 with TRBJ1-5; D call uncertain. Germline V gene data show CDR1 as SEHNR and CDR2 as FQNEAQ (reference sequence). Trimming removed 5 bases at V and 7 bases at J, with 12 bases between. The CDR3 spans 13 residues. The DNA of the CDR3 is TGTGCCAGCAGCCTTAAGAGTGCACAGCCCCAGCATTTT. Its translation: CASSLKSAQPQHF.

The CDR3 region has the DNA TGTGCCAGCAGCGCCCCGGGGATGAACACTGAAGCTTTCTTT. Translated: CASSAPGMNTEAFF. V is TRBV9 and J is TRBJ1-1; D is unresolved. CDR1 is SGDLS, CDR2 YYNGEE, per germline. Deletions cut 3 bases from V and 0 bases from J, with 9 bases between. The CDR3 extends over 14 amino acids.

V usage is TRBV19 and J usage is TRBJ2-2; tentatively, D is TRBD2 (5 bases). The CDR3 has 13 amino acids. V dropped 3 bases and J dropped 7 bases, with 9 bases sitting between them. CDR1 is LNHDA, CDR2 SQIVND, per germline (reference sequence). CDR3 loop: CASSMWSGGELFF. The CDR3 DNA sequence: TGTGCCAGTAGTATGTGGAGCGGCGGGGAGCTGTTTTTT.

A single count supports this clone. The CDR3 coding sequence is TGTGCCACCAGCACCTCCGTGGGGAGACTGAACACTGAAGCTTTCTTT. It yields the protein CATSTSVGRLNTEAFF. The chain uses TRBV15 and TRBJ1-1, with D unclear. V was shortened by 4 bases and J by 0 bases, with 15 bases between the two germline ends. Germline V CDR1 and CDR2: LNHNV, YYDKDF (reference sequence). This CDR3 is 16 amino acids long.

A single count supports this clone. The chain combines TRBV2 with TRBJ2-2; the D gene is possibly TRBD2 (6 bases). V was clipped by 5 bases and J by 7 bases, with 20 bases between them. Germline V gene lookup returns CDR1 SNHLY and CDR2 FYNNEI. The length of the CDR3 is 16 residues. As DNA, the CDR3 is TGTGCCAGCAGTTCAGGGAGGTCGGGGTTTGGCGGGGAGCTGTTTTTT. Translation gives CASSSGRSGFGGELFF.

About this clone itself: The sample holds other DNA sequences that translate to the same CDR3. CDR3 region: CASSYSRSSYEQYV. The CDR3 region has the DNA TGTGCCAGCAGTTACTCACGGAGCTCCTACGAGCAGTACGTC. The chain links TRBV6-5 to TRBJ2-7; D not certain. Trimming shortened V by 0 bases and J by 0 bases, and 6 bases separated the two germline ends. The CDR3 sequence is 14 residues long. Germline V gene data show CDR1 as MNHEY and CDR2 as SVGAGI.

This clone has more than one count but fewer than ten. The chain couples TRBV24-1 to TRBJ2-2; D perhaps matches TRBD1 (7 bases). Germline CDR1 reads KGHDR; CDR2 reads SFDVKD. The length of the CDR3 is 15 residues. V was shortened by 3 bases and J by 5 bases, with 12 bases between the two germline ends. CDR3 DNA sequence: TGTGCCACCAGTGATGGAGGGGGCCCTACCGGGGAGCTGTTTTTT. It yields the protein CATSDGGGPTGELFF.

The chain has TRBV5-6 and TRBJ1-6, with 9 positions matching TRBD1. J was trimmed by 7 bases and V by 2 bases; bases with no gene match: 4. The CDR3 is made up of 15 amino acids. CDR1 SGHDT and CDR2 YYEEEE come from the germline V gene. CDR3 amino acids: CASSFRTGVNSPLHF. The CDR3 nucleotides read TGTGCCAGCAGCTTCCGGACAGGGGTCAATTCACCCCTCCACTTT.

The rearrangement links TRBV5-1 to TRBJ1-5, with TRBD1 matching over 10 bases. V trimming: 4 bases; J trimming: 4 bases; junction bases outside the gene matches: 5. Germline assignment: CDR1 SGHRS and CDR2 YFSETQ. The CDR3 is 15 amino acids. The CDR3, as DNA: TGCGCCAGCAGCGGGGGGACAGGGGTTAATCAGCCCCAGCATTTT. Its protein product is CASSGGTGVNQPQHF.

This chain links TRBV27 with TRBJ2-3; maybe TRBD2 (5 bases). The ends were cut back, 2 bases at V and 0 bases at J, with 15 bases in the middle. Germline lookup yields CDR1 MNHEY and CDR2 SMNVEV (reference sequence). This CDR3 has 17 residues. The CDR3, as DNA: TGTGCCAGCAGTTTAAGGGCCGGACTCTCTAGCACAGATACGCAGTATTTT. Residues: CASSLRAGLSSTDTQYF.

The chain combines TRBV5-8 with TRBJ1-1, with 7 bases fitting TRBD1. Germline lookup yields CDR1 SGHTS and CDR2 YDEGEE. V trimming: 4 bases; J trimming: 0 bases; junction bases outside the gene matches: 9. The CDR3 length is 16 residues. CDR3 loop: CASSQDRDRMNTEAFF. CDR3 nucleotide sequence: TGTGCCAGCAGCCAAGACCGGGACAGAATGAACACTGAAGCTTTCTTT.

The sample holds one count of this clone. As DNA, the CDR3 is TGTGCCAGCAGTTTTGGGGGGTACACCATATATTTT. This encodes CASSFGGYTIYF. V gene TRBV12-3 or TRBV12-4 combines with J gene TRBJ1-3, with D possibly being TRBD1 (5 bases). The CDR3 runs to 12 residues. Trimming shortened V by 3 bases and J by 8 bases, and 8 bases separated the two germline ends.

This chain joins TRBV6-5 and TRBJ2-3, with D tentatively TRBD2 (6 bases). The CDR3 has 14 amino acids. Trimming cost V 6 bases and J 2 bases, with 12 bases left between them. Germline V gene data show CDR1 as MNHEY and CDR2 as SVGAGI. CDR3 loop: CASRRDAITDTQYF. The CDR3 nucleotides are TGTGCCAGCAGGCGGGACGCCATCACAGATACGCAGTATTTT.

In its sample, this clone was seen a few times. V and J are TRBV10-2 and TRBJ1-5, with TRBD1 identical over 7 bases. CDR3 size: 13 residues. V was clipped by 8 bases and J by 6 bases; unmatched bases: 7. CDR1 and CDR2 (germline): WSHSY, SAAADI. The DNA of the CDR3 is TGCGCCAGCCGACAGGGACGCCGTCAGCCCCAGCATTTT. Translated: CASRQGRRQPQHF.

The chain is built from TRBV7-3 and TRBJ2-3; 7 bases map to TRBD2. This CDR3 is 15 amino acids long. Germline CDR1 and CDR2: SGHTA and FQGTGA. Trimming took 5 bases from V and 1 from J; bases not matched to a gene: 6. DNA of the CDR3: TGTGCCAGCAGCACCTCTGGGGGGGGCACAGATACGCAGTATTTT. This encodes CASSTSGGGTDTQYF.

This chain links TRBV5-5 with TRBJ2-3; 12 bases agree with TRBD2. The CDR3 sequence is 16 residues long. The germline V gene has CDR1 SGHKS and CDR2 YYEKEE (reference sequence). Trimming cost V 3 bases and J 5 bases; bases outside gene matches: 7. The CDR3 loop reads CASSSLAGGRGDTQYF. For the CDR3, the DNA is TGTGCCAGCAGCTCCCTAGCGGGGGGGCGGGGAGATACGCAGTATTTT.